These 18 T cell receptor beta chains share one sample of origin, sequenced in a study of CD8 T cells in ankylosing spondylitis. MiXCR was run by TCRdb on the 5' RACE reads, yielding one entry per CDR3 protein. The sample shows some 140,000 distinct CDR3 sequences, 7% to 10% of them seen only once. Sequencing was performed on synovial fluid, either unsorted or a sorted T cell fraction (not recorded which). The receptors here all came from a male donor with ankylosing spondylitis.

This clonotype was counted ten times or more. This chain uses TRBV10-3 with TRBJ2-1; D unresolved. Trimming removed 3 bases at V and 4 bases at J, with 16 bases between. From germline, CDR1 is ENHRY and CDR2 SYGVKD. CDR3 length equals 16 residues. The CDR3 coding sequence is TGTGCCATCAGTGATTCTTTCTTCCCTCCGTACAATGAGCAGTTCTTC. It translates to CAISDSFFPPYNEQFF.

This clonotype showed up just a few times. The chain is built from TRBV27 and TRBJ2-1, with TRBD2 identical over 9 bases. J was trimmed by 4 bases and V by 0 bases; bases with no gene match: 4. Germline values: CDR1 MNHEY, CDR2 SMNVEV (reference sequence). The CDR3 totals 16 residues. CDR3 DNA: TGTGCCAGCAGTTTATCTCGCGGGAGGGGGTACAATGAGCAGTTCTTC. It codes for CASSLSRGRGYNEQFF.

This clonotype appeared a few times. The chain is built from TRBV20-1 and TRBJ2-1, with 10 bases matching TRBD1. J lost 3 bases, V lost 7 bases, and 6 bases had no gene match. Germline CDR1 and CDR2: DFQATT and SNEGSKA (reference sequence). This CDR3 contains 14 residues. The CDR3 DNA reads as TGCAGTGTTAACCGGGACAGGGGCTACAATGAGCAGTTCTTC. Translated: CSVNRDRGYNEQFF.

This chain uses TRBV9 with TRBJ1-2; TRBD1 matches 7 bases. The germline V gene encodes CDR1 SGDLS and CDR2 YYNGEE. The CDR3 totals 17 residues. V dropped 4 bases and J dropped 2; count of bases not matched to a gene: 14. The CDR3 nucleotides are TGTGCCAGCAGCCCCTTCAGACAGGGACAATTCAACTATGGCTACACCTTC. Amino acids: CASSPFRQGQFNYGYTF.

This clonotype appeared a few times. The genes are TRBV5-1 and TRBJ2-5, with TRBD2 matching over 14 bases. Germline assignment: CDR1 SGHRS and CDR2 YFSETQ. The CDR3 extends over 17 amino acids. Trimming at V came to 4 bases and at J to 3 bases, leaving 8 bases not matched to a gene. As DNA, the CDR3 is TGCGCCAGCAGCACGGGACTAGCGGGGGCCGGAGAAGAGACCCAGTACTTC. Translated, it gives CASSTGLAGAGEETQYF.

This clonotype was recorded many times. This chain joins TRBV12-3 or TRBV12-4 and TRBJ1-2; D not resolved. V was trimmed by 8 bases and J by 3 bases, leaving 16 bases between them. The CDR3 is made up of 14 amino acids. The CDR3 sequence: CASYKMGADYGYTF. CDR3 DNA: TGTGCCAGCTACAAGATGGGCGCTGACTATGGCTACACCTTC.

This clonotype showed up many times. CDR3 bases: TGCAGCGCTGTCCGGGCACAACGAACTGAAGCTTTCTTT. As protein: CSAVRAQRTEAFF. The chain couples TRBV29-1 to TRBJ1-1; D ambiguous. This CDR3 contains 13 residues. V lost 7 bases and J 5 bases, leaving 17 bases between the germline ends. From germline, CDR1 is SQVTM and CDR2 ANQGSEA. The full variable domain, its missing parts supplied by reference TRBV29-1 and TRBJ1-1, is SAVISQKPSRDICQRGTSLTIQCQVDSQVTMMFWYRQQPGQSLTLIATANQGSEATYESGFVIDKFPISRPNLTFSTLTVSNMSPEDSSIYLCSAVRAQRTEAFFGQGTRLTVV.

This clonotype was seen repeatedly, ten times or more. The rearrangement uses TRBV7-2 and TRBJ1-2; D is undetermined. This CDR3 region has 13 residues. Trimming pared 4 bases from V and 9 bases from J, leaving 15 bases between. Germline V gene data show CDR1 as SGHTA and CDR2 as FQGNSA. As DNA, the CDR3 is TGTGCCAGCAGCTCAATGCCGGGTACCAGCTACACCTTC. It yields the protein CASSSMPGTSYTF.

This clonotype occurred many times. V usage is TRBV12-3 or TRBV12-4 and J usage is TRBJ1-2; no definite D call. The CDR3 has 11 amino acids. V lost 3 bases, J lost 6 bases, and 5 bases lay in between. CDR3: CASSFGDGYTF. The CDR3 DNA follows: TGTGCCAGCAGTTTCGGGGATGGCTACACCTTC.

This clonotype was seen a few times. The junction differs from germline at one of its ends, possibly a read error. The gene calls are TRBV5-1 and TRBJ1-2; D is unclear. The CDR3 has 13 amino acids. Germline-derived CDR1 and CDR2 are SGHRS and YFSETQ. The CDR3 DNA follows: TGCGCCAGCAGCTTGACGGATTCCTATAGCTACACCTTC. Translated, it gives CASSLTDSYSYTF.

The table lists this clonotype with many counts. The V and J genes are TRBV11-3 and TRBJ2-3; D possibly matches TRBD1 or TRBD2 (5 bases each). CDR1 and CDR2 from the germline V gene are SGHNT and YENEEA. The V end was cut by 1 base, the J end by 6 bases, with 5 bases between. The CDR3 is made up of 12 amino acids. CDR3 in amino acids: CASSLGGDTQYF. The CDR3 region has the DNA TGTGCCAGCAGCTTAGGGGGGGATACGCAGTATTTT.

This clonotype was seen many times. J is TRBJ2-1 and V is TRBV5-1; 10 bases match TRBD2. V was pared by 3 bases and J by 3 bases, with 3 bases of the junction left unmatched. Germline V gives CDR1 SGHRS, CDR2 YFSETQ. This CDR3 is built from 15 residues. The CDR3 DNA reads TGCGCCAGCAGCTCTGGACTAGCGGTCTACAATGAGCAGTTCTTC. Amino acid sequence: CASSSGLAVYNEQFF.

In its sample, this clonotype was seen many times. This rearrangement joins TRBV11-2 to TRBJ2-5; unclear D gene. Trimming took 3 bases from V and 2 from J, leaving 7 bases between them. This CDR3 is 13 amino acids long. Per the germline V gene, CDR1 is SGHAT and CDR2 is FQNNGV. Written as DNA, the CDR3 is TGTGCCAGCAGCTTGACTTTTCAAGAGACCCAGTACTTC. As protein: CASSLTFQETQYF.

This clonotype has ten or more counts. The gene calls are TRBV4-1 and TRBJ2-2; D may be TRBD1 (6 bases). V was shortened by 4 bases and J by 6 bases, with 15 bases between the two germline ends. The CDR3 contains 15 residues. In germline, CDR1 is MGHRA, CDR2 YSYEKL. CDR3 DNA sequence: TGCGCCAGCAGCCCTCCGGACAGAGAGGCCGGGGAGCTGTTTTTT. Amino acids: CASSPPDREAGELFF.

This clonotype was recorded many times. V is TRBV28 and J is TRBJ2-7; TRBD1 is a possible D gene (6 bases). V lost 2 bases and J lost 6, with 17 bases in between. Germline V CDR1 and CDR2: MDHEN, SYDVKM. CDR3 length equals 15 residues. The CDR3 region is CASSLILGGHSEQYF. In DNA, the CDR3 is TGTGCCAGCAGTTTAATTTTAGGGGGACACTCCGAGCAGTACTTC.

This clonotype came up many times. V gene TRBV20-1 combines with J gene TRBJ2-7, with TRBD2 matching over 9 bases. Per the germline V gene, CDR1 is DFQATT and CDR2 is SNEGSKA (reference sequence). Trimming took 4 bases from V and 3 from J; bases not matched to a gene: 7. The CDR3 sequence is 14 residues long. CDR3 nucleotide sequence: TGCAGTGCTACCCGCGGGGGGGCTTTCTACGAGCAGTACTTC. This sequence encodes CSATRGGAFYEQYF.

V and J are TRBV3-1 and TRBJ2-3; 9 bases match TRBD1. With V trimmed by 4 bases and J by 5 bases, 4 bases remained unmatched. The CDR3 is 14 residues long. CDR1 is LGHDT and CDR2 is YNNKEL in the germline V gene (reference sequence). The CDR3 loop is CASSRGQGLDTQYF. DNA of the CDR3: TGTGCCAGCAGCCGGGGACAGGGTTTAGATACGCAGTATTTT.

The rearrangement joins TRBV20-1 to TRBJ1-1; D unresolved. The V end lost 5 bases, the J end lost 0 bases, and 13 bases lay between the germline ends. This CDR3 is built from 14 residues. Germline-derived CDR1 and CDR2 are DFQATT and SNEGSKA (reference sequence). The CDR3 nucleotides are TGCAGTGCTCCCACCGGCAGCATGAACACTGAAGCTTTCTTT. It encodes CSAPTGSMNTEAFF.